Listed below are T cell receptor beta chains from one sample, sequenced in a study of blood T cell repertoires in COVID-19. Using immunoSEQ multiplex PCR, the repertoire was profiled, and TCRdb retains in-frame clones only, with some absent. The table lists about 220,000 clones, around three quarters of them singletons. Material: peripheral blood. The receptors here all came from a woman in her seventies with acute or convalescent COVID-19. Each CDR3 is given with its conserved first and last residue.

cdr3_aa j_call v_call
CASSAPGANGYTF TRBJ1-2 TRBV19
CASSLTSGDVDTQYF TRBJ2-3 TRBV4-1
CAWRREGIGGYTF TRBJ1-2 TRBV30
CASSDRGETQYF TRBJ2-5 TRBV18
CASRTRTVNNSPLHF TRBJ1-6 TRBV10-1
CASSLGGISSGANVLTF TRBJ2-6 TRBV7-2
CASTPSGGTGELFF TRBJ2-2 TRBV10-2
CASSLDRSPLHF TRBJ1-6 TRBV7-2
CASSSASGGARNTQYF TRBJ2-3 TRBV7-3
CASSYRGRGLYEQYF TRBJ2-7 TRBV6-5
CASSIPPTGLTTYEQYF TRBJ2-7 TRBV19
CAWSNRGGTEAFF TRBJ1-1 TRBV30
CASSERVERNTIYF TRBJ1-3 TRBV6-1
CASSLQGRGVADTQYF TRBJ2-3 TRBV5-1
CASSLAGGQEQFF TRBJ2-1 TRBV19
CASSQDLFTGELFF TRBJ2-2 TRBV4-2
CASSFAVAGERRKLFF TRBJ1-4 TRBV7-9
CASSTQKTIQETQYF TRBJ2-5 TRBV5-6
CASSEGLAGGWHYEQYF TRBJ2-7 TRBV6-2/TRBV6-3
CASSQEKGRTETQYF TRBJ2-5 TRBV14
CASSPQQGANYGYTF TRBJ1-2 TRBV18
CASSQGSSSYNEQFF TRBJ2-1 TRBV28
CASSFSASNQPQHF TRBJ1-5 TRBV6-6
CASIQAGGRETQYF TRBJ2-5 TRBV7-2
CASSYARGQNYGYTF TRBJ1-2 TRBV6-2/TRBV6-3
CASSSTGPGKETQYF TRBJ2-5 TRBV7-3
CASSPGQGNTEAFF TRBJ1-1 TRBV18